These 16 T cell receptor beta chains were sequenced from one sample in a study of T cells after yellow fever vaccination. TCRdb recomputed calls from the 5' RACE reads with MiXCR, one row per CDR3 protein. Of about 260,000 distinct CDR3 sequences detected, 10% to 15% appear once; the ten largest clones hold less than 0.55%. Sequences were derived from CD4+ T cells sorted from PBMCs, sampled 45 days after the yellow fever booster vaccination. These receptors were collected from a man aged 25 to 40 who received the YFV17D yellow fever vaccine.

This clonotype was found a few times. The rearrangement links TRBV7-2 to TRBJ2-6; no clear D. The CDR3 is made up of 10 amino acids. Germline CDR1 and CDR2: SGHTA and FQGNSA. V gave up 4 bases and J gave up 9 bases, with 1 base separating them. DNA for the CDR3: TGTGCCAGCAGCTACAACGTCCTGACTTTC. Amino acid sequence: CASSYNVLTF.

Only a few counts were recorded for this clonotype. The rearrangement uses TRBV7-2 and TRBJ1-1, with 9 bases identical to TRBD1. Per germline, CDR1 SGHTA and CDR2 FQGNSA. The CDR3 spans 15 residues. V gave up 4 bases and J gave up 7 bases; unmatched junction bases: 10. The CDR3 sequence: CASSSQQGARIEAFF. The CDR3 nucleotides read TGTGCCAGCAGCTCCCAACAGGGGGCGCGTATTGAAGCTTTCTTT.

This clonotype was recorded at least ten times. J is TRBJ2-1 and V is TRBV29-1; 7 positions agree with TRBD2. The CDR3 has 14 amino acids. After removal of 4 bases from V and 0 bases from J, the junction contained 3 bases not matched to a gene. The V gene's germline CDR1 is SQVTM and CDR2 ANQGSEA. Here the CDR3 DNA reads TGCAGCGTTGTAAGCGGGACCTCCTACAATGAGCAGTTCTTC. As protein: CSVVSGTSYNEQFF.

V and J are TRBV5-6 and TRBJ2-2; D unclear. The germline V gene has CDR1 SGHDT and CDR2 YYEEEE. The V end lost 0 bases, the J end lost 7 bases, and 4 bases lay between the germline ends. The CDR3 runs to 12 residues. CDR3 sequence (DNA): TGTGCCAGCAGCTTGGGGGACGGGGAGCTGTTTTTT. It translates to CASSLGDGELFF.

The sample holds a few counts of this clonotype. This chain joins TRBV3-1 and TRBJ2-2, with a weak D call TRBD2 (5 bases). V lost 6 bases and J 7 bases, leaving 21 bases between the germline ends. The CDR3 runs 16 residues. Germline CDR1 is LGHDT and CDR2 is YNNKEL (reference sequence). This chain's CDR3 is CASSPYFGGGFGELFF. The CDR3, as DNA: TGTGCCAGCAGTCCCTATTTTGGAGGAGGATTCGGGGAGCTGTTTTTT.

This chain links TRBV7-2 with TRBJ2-3; TRBD1 aligns across 11 bases. Germline loops: CDR1 SGHTA, CDR2 FQGNSA. J was trimmed by 7 bases and V by 6 bases; bases with no gene match: 12. This CDR3 has 16 residues. The CDR3 sequence is CASSNSLGQGGHTQYF. For the CDR3, the DNA is TGTGCCAGCAGTAATAGCCTGGGACAGGGGGGGCATACGCAGTATTTT.

The chain couples TRBV6-4 to TRBJ2-2; unclear D gene. The length of the CDR3 is 14 residues. The V gene's germline CDR1 is MRHNA and CDR2 SNTAGT. The V end was cut by 6 bases, the J end by 5 bases, with 13 bases between. CDR3 region: CASSAEVRTGELFF. CDR3 DNA: TGTGCCAGCAGCGCGGAAGTGCGAACCGGGGAGCTGTTTTTT.

In this sample, this clonotype turned up a few times. The chain couples TRBV4-2 to TRBJ2-7; a possible D gene is TRBD2 (7 bases). Looked up from germline, CDR1 is LGHNA and CDR2 is YNFKEQ. V was clipped by 0 bases and J by 4 bases, with 10 bases between them. The CDR3 sequence is 14 residues long. The CDR3 reads CASSQDGGAYEQYF. CDR3 nucleotides: TGTGCCAGCAGCCAAGATGGGGGGGCGTACGAGCAGTACTTC.

This chain links TRBV5-1 with TRBJ2-3; D is uncertain. The CDR3 is 14 amino acids. The V end lost 0 bases, the J end lost 2 bases, and 7 bases lay between the germline ends. Germline V lookup: CDR1 SGHRS, CDR2 YFSETQ. This CDR3 reads CASSLGSFTDTQYF. DNA of the CDR3: TGCGCCAGCAGCTTGGGGTCTTTCACAGATACGCAGTATTTT.

The chain employs TRBV6-2 or TRBV6-3 and TRBJ2-5; D is ambiguous. V was cut by 5 bases and J by 9 bases, with 16 bases left in between. Germline V gene sequence: CDR1 MNHEY, CDR2 SVGEGT. The CDR3 sequence is 13 residues long. The CDR3 region has the DNA TGTGCCAGCAGTGGTGGCTTGGCAGTCCCCCAGTACTTC. This gives the protein CASSGGLAVPQYF.

This clonotype was counted a few times. This chain links TRBV12-3 or TRBV12-4 with TRBJ2-3; D perhaps matches TRBD2 (6 bases). V shed 3 bases and J shed 4 bases, with 8 bases lying between them. This CDR3 region has 13 residues. The CDR3 coding sequence is TGTGCCAGCAGTTTCGTAGCGGCAGATACGCAGTATTTT. It codes for CASSFVAADTQYF.

This chain connects TRBV5-1 to TRBJ2-2; weak D call: TRBD2 (6 bases). Germline CDR1 SGHRS, CDR2 YFSETQ. With 4 bases removed from V and 0 bases from J, the gap between germline ends came to 13 bases. CDR3 length: 16 residues. The CDR3 loop reads CASSRLASANTGELFF. The CDR3 bases are TGCGCCAGCAGCAGGCTGGCTAGCGCGAACACCGGGGAGCTGTTTTTT.

This clonotype was found a few times. The chain employs TRBV20-1 and TRBJ2-3; D uncertain. The CDR3 runs 14 residues. The germline V gene has CDR1 DFQATT and CDR2 SNEGSKA (reference sequence). V was clipped by 6 bases and J by 0 bases, with 13 bases between them. The CDR3 is CSAQWLGSTDTQYF. CDR3 coding DNA: TGCAGTGCCCAGTGGTTGGGAAGCACAGATACGCAGTATTTT.

For the CDR3, the DNA is TGCAGCGTTGAGGGAACTAGCGGGGAGACCCAGTACTTC. This gives the protein CSVEGTSGETQYF. This chain connects TRBV29-1 to TRBJ2-5; 9 nucleotides align to TRBD2. The CDR3 sequence is 13 residues long. Germline CDR1 is SQVTM and CDR2 is ANQGSEA. V shed 3 bases, J shed 5 bases, and the junction held 4 bases outside the gene matches.

As for this clonotype: An end of the junction does not agree with germline; a read error may underlie this. The chain joins TRBV29-1 to TRBJ2-3; D remains ambiguous. The length of the CDR3 is 12 residues. Germline V gene lookup returns CDR1 SQVTM and CDR2 ANQGSEA. Here the CDR3 DNA reads TGCAGCGTTGAGGGCAGCACAGAAACGCAGTATTTT. Translated: CSVEGSTETQYF.

The V call is TRBV5-1, the J call TRBJ1-2, with 7 bases identical to TRBD1. The CDR3 totals 14 residues. Per germline, CDR1 SGHRS and CDR2 YFSETQ. The V and J ends lost 5 bases and 4 bases, in that order; junction bases with no gene match: 8. The CDR3 reads CASSLPGQSYGYTF. The CDR3 nucleotides read TGCGCCAGCAGTCTGCCGGGACAGAGCTATGGCTACACCTTC.